This TCR beta chain was retrieved from a study of T-cell memory formation after mild COVID-19. Trimming shortened V by 4 bases and J by 6 bases, and 15 bases separated the two germline ends. Germline V gene lookup returns CDR1 SNHLY and CDR2 FYNNEI. The CDR3 covers 15 residues. TCRdb analysed the 5' RACE reads with MiXCR anew, one entry per CDR3 protein. The data contain under 300,000 distinct CDR3 sequences, less than 20% of them seen just once; the ten biggest clones take up 3.5%. This clonotype was obtained from a man between 18 and 29 years old who had mild COVID-19 (a few samples of this study predate the infection). Cell type and time point are not known. The V gene is TRBV2, the J gene TRBJ1-4; D unclear. Sequenced sample: PBMCs or a T cell subset sorted from them (not recorded which). CDR3 in amino acids: CASSGIQASDEKLFF. The CDR3 bases are TGTGCCAGCAGTGGTATTCAGGCCAGCGATGAAAAACTGTTTTTT.